The clone carrying this T cell receptor beta chain was counted between two and nine times. The antigen remains unidentified. TCRdb ran MiXCR on the 5' RACE reads and lists one entry per CDR3 protein. The sample lists fewer than 800,000 distinct CDR3 sequences, 7.1% occurring once. The germline V gene encodes CDR1 MDHEN and CDR2 SYDVKM. The CDR3 runs 17 residues. V dropped 6 bases and J dropped 2 bases, with 20 bases sitting between them. The sample originates from a study of identical twins. Study results and caveats: Analyses based on zero insertions could be partly confounded by invariant MAIT and iNKT cells. Twin pairs had excess sharing that was weaker in beta out-of-frame sequences.

These data also formed part of another study, on yellow fever vaccine responses in identical twins.

The receptor comes from a woman aged 18-35 years in good health. The rearrangement links TRBV28 to TRBJ1-5; D might be TRBD1 (5 bases). The sequenced sample consisted of PBMCs. CDR3 in amino acids: CASRPPEGGGRNQPQHF. In DNA form, the CDR3 reads TGTGCCAGCAGGCCCCCCGAAGGCGGGGGACGCAATCAGCCCCAGCATTTT.